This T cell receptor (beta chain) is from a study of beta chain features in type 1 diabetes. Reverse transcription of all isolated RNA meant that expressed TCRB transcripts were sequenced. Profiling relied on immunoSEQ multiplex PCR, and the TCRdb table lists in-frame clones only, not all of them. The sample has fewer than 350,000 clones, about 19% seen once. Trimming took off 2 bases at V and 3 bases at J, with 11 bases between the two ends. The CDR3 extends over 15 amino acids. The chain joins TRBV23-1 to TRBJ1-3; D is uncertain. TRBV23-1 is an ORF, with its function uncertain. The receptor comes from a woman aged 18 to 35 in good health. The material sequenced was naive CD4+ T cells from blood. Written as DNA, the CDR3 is TGCGCCAGCAGTCAAGAAAGAGGGAATGGAAACACCATATATTTT. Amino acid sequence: CASSQERGNGNTIYF.